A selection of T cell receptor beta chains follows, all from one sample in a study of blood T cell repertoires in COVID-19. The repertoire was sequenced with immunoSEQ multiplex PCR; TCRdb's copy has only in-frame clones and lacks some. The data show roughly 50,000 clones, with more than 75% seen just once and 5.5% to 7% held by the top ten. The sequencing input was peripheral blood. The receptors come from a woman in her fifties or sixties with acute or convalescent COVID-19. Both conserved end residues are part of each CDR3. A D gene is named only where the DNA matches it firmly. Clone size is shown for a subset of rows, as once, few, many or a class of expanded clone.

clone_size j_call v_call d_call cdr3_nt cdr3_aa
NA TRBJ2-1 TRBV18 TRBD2 TGTGCCAGCTCACCACTCCGGGGGGAGACCTACAATGAGCAGTTCTTC CASSPLRGETYNEQFF
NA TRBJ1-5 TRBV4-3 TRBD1 TGCGCCAGCAGCCAAGCGACAGGGCGACAGCCCCAGCATTTT CASSQATGRQPQHF
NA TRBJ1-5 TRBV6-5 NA TGTGCCAGCAGGGACATTAGCAATCAGCCCCAGCATTTT CASRDISNQPQHF
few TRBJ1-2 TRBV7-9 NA TGTGCCAGCAGCCCTACTTGGACAGTAAACTATGGCTACACCTTC CASSPTWTVNYGYTF
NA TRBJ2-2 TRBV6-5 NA TGTGCCAGCAGTTCCCGCGGGGTGACCGGGGAGCTGTTTTTT CASSSRGVTGELFF
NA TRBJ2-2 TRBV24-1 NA TGTGCCACCAGTGATTTTACAGGGACCGGGGAGCTGTTTTTT CATSDFTGTGELFF
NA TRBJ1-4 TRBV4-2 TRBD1 TGTGCCAGCAGCCAAGGAGGGGGACAGGGTGATGAAAAACTGTTTTTT CASSQGGGQGDEKLFF
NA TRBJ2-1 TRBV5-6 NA TGTGCCAGCAGCTTGGACGTCCACGGGGAGCAGTTCTTC CASSLDVHGEQFF
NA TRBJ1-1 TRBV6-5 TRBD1 TGTGCCAGCAGGTACAGGGGGGGGACTGAAGCTTTCTTT CASRYRGGTEAFF
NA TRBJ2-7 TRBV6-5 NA TGTGCCAGCAGAAAACAGGGATCCTACGAGCAGTACTTC CASRKQGSYEQYF